The 12 T cell receptor beta chains given below trace back to one sample, sequenced in a study of CD8 T cells in ankylosing spondylitis. Study results and limitations: A TCR beta motif of several highly homologous variants seemed to mark ankylosing spondylitis blood.

Each CDR3 protein is one row after TCRdb ran MiXCR on the 5' RACE reads. The top ten clones hold approximately 7% of a sample with over 450,000 distinct CDR3 sequences, approximately 12% of them seen once. These TCRs are of unknown antigen specificity. Sequenced sample: blood, either unsorted or a sorted T cell fraction (not recorded which). The receptors stem from a male donor with ankylosing spondylitis.

This rearrangement joins TRBV18 to TRBJ1-2; 8 bases line up with TRBD1. CDR3 length: 15 amino acids. The J segment lost 7 bases and the V segment lost 3 bases, leaving 10 bases of the junction unmatched. Germline values: CDR1 KGHSH, CDR2 LQKENI. The CDR3 is CASSPRGQASGGYTF. The CDR3 DNA reads TGTGCCAGCTCACCCCGGGGACAGGCGTCGGGTGGCTACACCTTC.

The rearrangement uses TRBV3-1 and TRBJ1-6; D unclear. V dropped 8 bases and J dropped 8 bases, with 16 bases sitting between them. Germline CDR1 and CDR2: LGHDT and YNNKEL (reference sequence). This CDR3 is 14 amino acids long. The CDR3 spells CASGPVTTYSPLHF. The CDR3 bases are TGTGCCAGCGGACCCGTTACGACCTATTCACCCCTCCACTTT. Filled out from reference TRBV3-1 and TRBJ1-6, the complete variable domain reads DTAVSQTPKYLVTQMGNDKSIKCEQNLGHDTMYWYKQDSKKFLKIMFSYNNKELIINETVPNRFSPKSPDKAHLNLHINSLELGDSAVYFCASGPVTTYSPLHFGNGTRLTVT.

This clonotype was counted between two and nine times. The chain carries TRBV20-1 and TRBJ2-3; 11 nucleotides line up with TRBD1. The CDR3 sequence is 14 residues long. Germline CDR1 reads DFQATT; CDR2 reads SNEGSKA (reference sequence). The V gene end was trimmed by 4 bases and the J gene end by 4 bases; junction bases not matched to a gene: 4. The CDR3 reads CSATRTGGSDTQYF. The CDR3 DNA is TGCAGTGCTACACGGACAGGGGGCTCAGATACGCAGTATTTT.

The rearrangement uses TRBV27 and TRBJ2-7; maybe TRBD1 (6 bases). Germline V gene sequence: CDR1 MNHEY, CDR2 SMNVEV (reference sequence). The length of the CDR3 is 16 residues. V lost 3 bases, J lost 1 base, and 16 bases lay in between. CDR3 amino acids: CASSLGAEWTSYEQYF. As DNA, the CDR3 is TGTGCCAGCAGTTTGGGGGCAGAGTGGACGTCCTACGAGCAGTACTTC.

This clonotype was detected only a few times. The rearrangement joins TRBV2 to TRBJ2-2; TRBD1 agrees at 8 bases. CDR1 and CDR2 from the germline V gene are SNHLY and FYNNEI. The CDR3 sequence is 14 residues long. Trimming at V came to 6 bases and at J to 6 bases, leaving 6 bases not matched to a gene. CDR3 sequence: CASRDRVNSGELFF. In DNA form, the CDR3 reads TGTGCCAGCAGGGACAGGGTCAATTCCGGGGAGCTGTTTTTT.

The V and J genes are TRBV19 and TRBJ1-2; D is uncertain. The V gene lost 2 bases and the J gene lost 2 bases, with 12 bases spanning the gap. The CDR3 loop spans 15 amino acids. From germline, CDR1 is LNHDA and CDR2 SQIVND (reference sequence). In DNA form, the CDR3 reads TGTGCCAGTAGTATACTCAAGCCGGGAAACTATGGCTACACCTTC. The encoded protein is CASSILKPGNYGYTF.

The chain has TRBV7-2 and TRBJ2-2, with D perhaps given as TRBD1 or TRBD2 (7 bases each). This CDR3 contains 16 residues. Trimming cost V 5 bases and J 5 bases, with 18 bases left between them. The germline V gene encodes CDR1 SGHTA and CDR2 FQGNSA. The CDR3 sequence: CASSPRSGGETGELFF. The CDR3 nucleotides read TGTGCCAGCAGCCCACGGTCAGGGGGGGAGACCGGGGAGCTGTTTTTT.

This clonotype was counted a few times. The rearrangement uses TRBV7-8 and TRBJ2-7; D is unclear. Germline CDR1 SGHVS, CDR2 FQNEAQ. This CDR3 is 13 amino acids long. The V and J ends lost 0 bases and 4 bases respectively, with 7 bases between them. The CDR3 is CASSLARIYEQYV. CDR3 bases: TGTGCCAGCAGCTTAGCTCGTATATACGAGCAGTACGTC.

This clonotype was detected only a few times. The V and J genes are TRBV14 and TRBJ2-1; 9 nucleotides agree with TRBD2. This CDR3 is built from 15 residues. After removal of 1 base from V and 5 bases from J, the junction contained 3 bases not matched to a gene. Germline assignment: CDR1 SGHDN and CDR2 FVKESK. The CDR3 region is CASSQGLAEHNEQFF. CDR3 coding DNA: TGTGCCAGCAGCCAAGGACTAGCGGAACACAATGAGCAGTTCTTC. The entire variable domain, with the rest obtained from reference TRBV14 and TRBJ2-1, is as follows: EAGVTQFPSHSVIEKGQTVTLRCDPISGHDNLYWYRRVMGKEIKFLLHFVKESKQDESGMPNNRFLAERTGGTYSTLKVQPAELEDSGVYFCASSQGLAEHNEQFFGPGTRLTVL.

This clonotype was detected only a few times. The rearrangement joins TRBV29-1 to TRBJ1-2; D possibly corresponds to TRBD1 (6 bases). V was pared by 6 bases and J by 8 bases, with 16 bases between. Per the germline V gene, CDR1 is SQVTM and CDR2 is ANQGSEA. This CDR3 is 12 amino acids long. The chain's CDR3 is CSVVWGAMGYTF. The CDR3 DNA reads TGCAGCGTCGTCTGGGGGGCGATGGGCTACACCTTC.

This clonotype came up a few times. The chain carries TRBV11-2 and TRBJ2-7; 7 nucleotides line up with TRBD2. CDR1 is SGHAT, CDR2 FQNNGV, per germline. The CDR3 contains 13 residues. The J segment lost 7 bases and the V segment lost 5 bases, leaving 8 bases of the junction unmatched. The CDR3 nucleotides read TGTGCCAGCAGCCTGACTAGCATAAGGGAGCAGTACGTC. This sequence encodes CASSLTSIREQYV.

There are a few counts of this clonotype. The chain uses TRBV7-9 and TRBJ1-1; D remains unclear. Germline lookup yields CDR1 SEHNR and CDR2 FQNEAQ (reference sequence). V was shortened by 2 bases and J by 0 bases, with 10 bases between the two germline ends. The CDR3 extends over 15 amino acids. The CDR3 here is CASSLTQPMNTEAFF. CDR3 bases: TGTGCCAGCAGCTTAACACAGCCTATGAACACTGAAGCTTTCTTT.